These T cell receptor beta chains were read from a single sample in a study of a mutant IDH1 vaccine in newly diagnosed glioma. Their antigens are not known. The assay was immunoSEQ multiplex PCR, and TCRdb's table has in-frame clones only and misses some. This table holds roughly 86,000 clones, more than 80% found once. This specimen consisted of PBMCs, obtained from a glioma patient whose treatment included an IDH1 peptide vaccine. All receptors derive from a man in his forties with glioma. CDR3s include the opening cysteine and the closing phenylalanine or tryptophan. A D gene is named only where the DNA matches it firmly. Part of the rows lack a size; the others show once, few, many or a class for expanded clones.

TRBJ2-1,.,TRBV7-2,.,TGTGCCAGCAGCTTCCCGGGCAGAGGTCGCCCAGAGCAGTTCTTC,CASSFPGRGRPEQFF
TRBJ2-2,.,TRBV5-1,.,TGCGCCAGCAGCTTGGATCTTAGCTCCCCCGGGGAGCTGTTTTTT,CASSLDLSSPGELFF
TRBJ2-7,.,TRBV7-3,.,TGTGCCAGCAGCTTGAATAGGGTTAGCGAGCAGTACTTC,CASSLNRVSEQYF
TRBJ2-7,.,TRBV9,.,TGTGCCAGCAGCGTTGAGCAATCCTACGAGCAGTACTTC,CASSVEQSYEQYF
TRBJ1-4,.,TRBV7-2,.,TGTGCCAGCAGCTTAGCGTCTCCGGGAACTACTAATGAAAAACTGTTTTTT,CASSLASPGTTNEKLFF
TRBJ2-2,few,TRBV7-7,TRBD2,TGTGCTAGCAGCTCGGGACTAGCGGACCTAGGCGGGGAGCTGTTTTTT,CASSSGLADLGGELFF
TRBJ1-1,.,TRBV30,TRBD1,TGTGCCTGGGACAGGGTTCTGGGGACTGAAGCTTTCTTT,CAWDRVLGTEAFF
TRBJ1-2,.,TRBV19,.,TGTGCCAGTAGATCCGGCCTAGGAAGTATTTTAGGCTACACCTTC,CASRSGLGSILGYTF
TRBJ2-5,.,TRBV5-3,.,TGTGCCAGAAGCTTGTACGGGAGCAAGACCCAGTACTTC,CARSLYGSKTQYF
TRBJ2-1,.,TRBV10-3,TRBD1,TGTGCCATCAGTGACCCAGGACAGGTGAGAAGGTCCTACAATGAGCAGTTCTTC,CAISDPGQVRRSYNEQFF
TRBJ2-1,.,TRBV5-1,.,TGCGCCAGCACCTCGACCTTAGCGGACGAGCAGTTCTTC,CASTSTLADEQFF
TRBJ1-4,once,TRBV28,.,TGTGCCAGCAGGCCTCAGGGATATGAAAAACTGTTTTTT,CASRPQGYEKLFF
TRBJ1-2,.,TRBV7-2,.,TGTGCCAGCCTCTTATGGGGACCAATTAACTATGGCTACACCTTC,CASLLWGPINYGYTF
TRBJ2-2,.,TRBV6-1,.,TGTGCCAGCAGAGTACAGGGCCTTTATACCGGGGAGCTGTTTTTT,CASRVQGLYTGELFF
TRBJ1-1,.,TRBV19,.,TGTGCCAGTAGCCTCTCTGGGGGGGGGACTGAAGCTTTCTTT,CASSLSGGGTEAFF
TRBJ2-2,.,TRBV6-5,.,TGTGCCAGCAGTTCGTACAGGGACACCGGGGAGCTGTTTTTT,CASSSYRDTGELFF
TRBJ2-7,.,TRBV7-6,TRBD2,TGTGCCAGCAGTACGGTGGTAGCGGGAGATACTTACGAGCAGTACTTC,CASSTVVAGDTYEQYF
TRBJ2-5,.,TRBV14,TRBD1,TGTGCCAGCAGCCCTTGGACAGGGGGCGAGGAGACCCAGTACTTC,CASSPWTGGEETQYF
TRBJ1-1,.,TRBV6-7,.,TGTGCCAGCAGTTACTCGAAGGTTATTTGTCCGTGGGGCACTGAAGCTTTCTTT,CASSYSKVICPWGTEAFF
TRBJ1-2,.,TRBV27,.,TGTGCCAGCAGGGGCAATGGCTATGGCTACACCTTC,CASRGNGYGYTF
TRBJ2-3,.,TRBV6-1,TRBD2,TGTGCCAGCAGTAGGACTAGCATGTCCACAGATACGCAGTATTTT,CASSRTSMSTDTQYF
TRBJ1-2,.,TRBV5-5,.,TGTGCCAGCAGCTTAGGCACGCCTAACTATGGCTACACCTTC,CASSLGTPNYGYTF
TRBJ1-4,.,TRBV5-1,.,TGCGCCAGCAGCTTTCGGACTCCCTGGAATGAAAAACTGTTTTTT,CASSFRTPWNEKLFF
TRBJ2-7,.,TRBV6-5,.,TGTGCCAGCAGGGAGTCCTACGAGCAGTACTTC,CASRESYEQYF
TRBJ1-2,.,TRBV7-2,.,TGTGCCAGCAGCTCCTTCCGGGGGGGCTACACCTTC,CASSSFRGGYTF
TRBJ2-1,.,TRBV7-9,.,TGTGCCAGCAGCTTGGACAATGAGCAGTTCTTC,CASSLDNEQFF
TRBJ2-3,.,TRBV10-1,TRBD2,TGCGCCATCCGACCGGGACTAGCGGGGGGAGATACGCAGTATTTT,CAIRPGLAGGDTQYF
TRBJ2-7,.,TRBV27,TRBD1,TGTGCCAGCAGTAGGACCGGGACAGGTCGCTACGAGCAGTACTTC,CASSRTGTGRYEQYF
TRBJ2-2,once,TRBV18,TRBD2,TGTGCCAGCTCACCGCGGGGGGCGAACACCGGGGAGCTGTTTTTT,CASSPRGANTGELFF
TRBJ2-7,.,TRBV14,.,TGTGCCAGCAGCCAAAAGATGGGACTCCCGCGAATGGGGATCTCCTACGAGCAGTACTTC,CASSQKMGLPRMGISYEQYF
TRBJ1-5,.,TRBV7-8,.,TGTGCCAGCACGTCCACCAATAGCAATCAGCCCCAGCATTTT,CASTSTNSNQPQHF
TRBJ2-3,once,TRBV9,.,TGTGCCAGCAGCGCATCAGCTAAAGGGCCCCGAGGTACGCAGTATTTT,CASSASAKGPRGTQYF
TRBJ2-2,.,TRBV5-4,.,TGTGCCAGCAGCTTGGTCGGGGGACCACATAGGGAGCTGTTTTTT,CASSLVGGPHRELFF
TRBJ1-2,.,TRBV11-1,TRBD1,TGTGCCAGCAGCTTCCGGACAGGGGGCTATGGCTACACCTTC,CASSFRTGGYGYTF
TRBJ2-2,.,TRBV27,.,TGTGCCAGCAGTTCCCTCCCCGGCGCGGCCGGATCCGGGGAGCTGTTTTTT,CASSSLPGAAGSGELFF
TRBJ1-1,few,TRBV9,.,TGTGCCAGCACCGACCCCGGTGGCCACCCCACTGAAGCTTTCTTT,CASTDPGGHPTEAFF
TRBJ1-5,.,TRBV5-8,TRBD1,TGTGCCAGCAGCTTGGGACAGGGCGGCAATCAGCCCCAGCATTTT,CASSLGQGGNQPQHF
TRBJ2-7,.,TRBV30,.,TGTGCCTGGAGTGACCAGGGGTACGAGCAGTACTTC,CAWSDQGYEQYF
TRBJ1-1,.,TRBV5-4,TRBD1,TGTGCCAGCAGCGTAGACAGGGTTGGCACTGAAGCTTTCTTT,CASSVDRVGTEAFF
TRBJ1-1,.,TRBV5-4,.,TGTGCCAGCAGCATCCCGGGGGCCGAGGGGTTCTTT,CASSIPGAEGFF
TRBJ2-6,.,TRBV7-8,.,TGTGCCAGCAACGATCTGGGGACGCTTGGGGCCAACGTCCTGACTTTC,CASNDLGTLGANVLTF
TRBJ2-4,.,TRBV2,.,TGTGCCACTCGATGGGCCCCCGGGACCAAAAACATTCAGTACTTC,CATRWAPGTKNIQYF
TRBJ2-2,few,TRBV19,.,TGTGCCAGTAGTCATCGCGCGAGCGGCGGGGAGCTGTTTTTT,CASSHRASGGELFF
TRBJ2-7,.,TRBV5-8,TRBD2,TGTGCCAGCAGCTTGGAGCGGGGCCCCTTTAGGGTGCAGTACTTC,CASSLERGPFRVQYF
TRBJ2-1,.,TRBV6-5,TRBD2,TGTGCCAGCAGTTACGCCACTAGCGGGGCGAACAATGAGCAGTTCTTC,CASSYATSGANNEQFF